The 14 T cell receptor beta chains in this list originate from one sample, sequenced in a study of blood T cell repertoires in COVID-19. The repertoire was sequenced with immunoSEQ multiplex PCR; TCRdb's copy has only in-frame clones and lacks some. The sample lists about 170,000 clones, more than 75% occurring once. Input material: peripheral blood. The receptors here all came from a man in his fifties or sixties who had recovered from COVID-19.

The chain employs TRBV10-3 and TRBJ2-4, with 8 bases that match TRBD1. This CDR3 has 18 amino acids. CDR1 and CDR2 from the germline V gene are ENHRY and SYGVKD. J gave up 0 bases and V 0 bases, and 7 bases lay outside the gene matches. The CDR3 is CAISESTGGPLAKNIQYF. In nucleotides, the CDR3 is TGTGCCATCAGTGAGTCCACAGGGGGACCTTTAGCCAAAAACATTCAGTACTTC.

The chain has TRBV30 and TRBJ1-5; D uncertain. Between the trimmed V and J ends, which lost 4 bases and 1 base, there was a span of 11 bases. From germline, CDR1 is GTSNPN and CDR2 SVGIG (reference sequence). This CDR3 contains 14 residues. CDR3 sequence: CAWKAGRSNQPQHF. DNA of the CDR3: TGTGCCTGGAAAGCAGGTCGGAGCAATCAGCCCCAGCATTTT.

The J gene is TRBJ1-6, the V gene TRBV28, with a tentative D call TRBD1 (6 bases). V was pared by 1 base and J by 8 bases, with 18 bases between. The length of the CDR3 is 17 residues. Per the germline V gene, CDR1 is MDHEN and CDR2 is SYDVKM. The CDR3 nucleotides read TGTGCCAGCAGTTTATTACCGACAGGTTCCTCACATTCACCCCTCCACTTT. It encodes CASSLLPTGSSHSPLHF.

The J gene is TRBJ2-1, the V gene TRBV5-1; maybe TRBD1 (6 bases). V was trimmed by 4 bases and J by 2 bases, leaving 22 bases between them. Germline assignment: CDR1 SGHRS and CDR2 YFSETQ. This CDR3 comprises 18 residues. CDR3 DNA: TGCGCCAGCAGCCTATACTGGGACATGAGGGGTCCCTACAATGAGCAGTTCTTC. Translated: CASSLYWDMRGPYNEQFF. Combining the CDR3 with reference TRBV5-1 and TRBJ2-1 gives the whole variable domain KAGVTQTPRYLIKTRGQQVTLSCSPISGHRSVSWYQQTPGQGLQFLFEYFSETQRNKGNFPGRFSGRQFSNSRSEMNVSTLELGDSALYLCASSLYWDMRGPYNEQFFGPGTRLTVL.

This sequence joins TRBV7-9 and TRBJ1-1, with D tentatively TRBD1 (5 bases). V lost 1 base and J 0 bases, leaving 9 bases between the germline ends. The germline CDR1 and CDR2 sequences are SEHNR and FQNEAQ (reference sequence). The CDR3 has 15 residues. CDR3 in amino acids: CASSLDARVNTEAFF. CDR3 DNA: TGTGCCAGCAGCTTAGATGCCAGGGTGAACACTGAAGCTTTCTTT.

The genes are TRBV7-2 and TRBJ2-2, with 7 nucleotides matching TRBD1. CDR3 length: 16 amino acids. Trimming at V came to 4 bases and at J to 7 bases, leaving 12 bases not matched to a gene. Germline lookup yields CDR1 SGHTA and CDR2 FQGNSA. The CDR3 sequence: CASSSYVNRGYGELFF. The CDR3 DNA follows: TGTGCCAGCAGCTCCTATGTCAACAGGGGATACGGGGAGCTGTTTTTT. Variable domain in full (rest from reference TRBV7-2 and TRBJ2-2): GAGVSQSPSNKVTEKGKDVELRCDPISGHTALYWYRQSLGQGLEFLIYFQGNSAPDKSGLPSDRFSAERTGGSVSTLTIQRTQQEDSAVYLCASSSYVNRGYGELFFGEGSRLTVL.

Here the CDR3 DNA reads TGTGCCAGCAGCACCTTCGACAGGGTGGGTTCACCCCTCCACTTT. Its protein is CASSTFDRVGSPLHF. This chain links TRBV7-8 with TRBJ1-6, with 7 bases fitting TRBD1. The CDR3 contains 15 residues. Germline assignment: CDR1 SGHVS and CDR2 FQNEAQ. The J segment lost 9 bases and the V segment lost 5 bases, leaving 10 bases of the junction unmatched. Combining the CDR3 with reference TRBV7-8 and TRBJ1-6 gives the whole variable domain GAGVSQSPRYKVAKRGQDVALRCDPISGHVSLFWYQQALGQGPEFLTYFQNEAQLDKSGLPSDRFFAERPEGSVSTLKIQRTQQEDSAVYLCASSTFDRVGSPLHFGNGTRLTVT.

The chain joins TRBV10-3 to TRBJ2-2; 7 bases are a match to TRBD1. Germline V CDR1 and CDR2: ENHRY, SYGVKD. This CDR3 spans 15 amino acids. V trimming: 0 bases; J trimming: 4 bases; junction bases outside the gene matches: 2. The CDR3 is CAISESAGGTGELFF. The CDR3 region has the DNA TGTGCCATCAGTGAGTCGGCAGGGGGCACCGGGGAGCTGTTTTTT.

This chain joins TRBV27 and TRBJ1-6; TRBD1 matches 8 bases. The CDR3 is 15 amino acids. Germline V gene sequence: CDR1 MNHEY, CDR2 SMNVEV (reference sequence). V lost 5 bases to trimming and J lost 7 bases; unmatched junction nucleotides: 7. The CDR3 DNA is TGTGCCAGCAGTGCGAACAGGGGGTGGAATTCACCCCTCCACTTT. Its translation: CASSANRGWNSPLHF.

The chain couples TRBV9 to TRBJ2-5; D is perhaps TRBD2 (5 bases). V was shortened by 0 bases and J by 1 base, with 16 bases between the two germline ends. CDR1 SGDLS and CDR2 YYNGEE come from the germline V gene. This CDR3 spans 17 amino acids. This CDR3 is CASSVGSLASGQETQYF. CDR3 sequence (DNA): TGTGCCAGCAGCGTAGGTAGTCTGGCCAGCGGCCAAGAGACCCAGTACTTC.

The V gene is TRBV5-1, the J gene TRBJ2-2, with 8 nucleotides matching TRBD1. The CDR3 runs to 16 residues. Germline V gene sequence: CDR1 SGHRS, CDR2 YFSETQ. The ends lost 2 bases at V and 3 bases at J; junction bases unmatched: 6. The CDR3 DNA reads TGCGCCAGCAGCTTATCCGGGACAGGTGACACCGGGGAGCTGTTTTTT. Translation: CASSLSGTGDTGELFF.

The DNA for the CDR3 is TGTGCCAGTTGTGGGACAGGGAAAAGCAATCAGCCCCAGCATTTT. It specifies CASCGTGKSNQPQHF. This sequence joins TRBV19 and TRBJ1-5; 9 positions match TRBD1. This CDR3 contains 15 residues. Unmatched junction bases numbered 6, after V lost 8 bases and J lost 1 base. CDR1 and CDR2 from the germline V gene are LNHDA and SQIVND (reference sequence). Drawing the rest from reference TRBV19 and TRBJ1-5, the complete variable domain is DGGITQSPKYLFRKEGQNVTLSCEQNLNHDAMYWYRQDPGQGLRLIYYSQIVNDFQKGDIAEGYSVSREKKESFPLTVTSAQKNPTAFYLCASCGTGKSNQPQHFGDGTRLSIL.

V is TRBV24-1 and J is TRBJ2-5; possibly TRBD2 for D (6 bases). Looked up from germline, CDR1 is KGHDR and CDR2 is SFDVKD. The CDR3 has 15 residues. V lost 1 base to trimming and J lost 2 bases, with 10 bases between them. CDR3: CATSDFGDWQETQYF. The CDR3 DNA reads TGTGCCACCAGTGATTTCGGGGACTGGCAAGAGACCCAGTACTTC.

CDR3 in DNA: TGTGCCAGCCAGCGGGAGGGATACGAGCAGTACTTC. This encodes CASQREGYEQYF. The V gene is TRBV21-1, the J gene TRBJ2-7; no DNA check was done on the table's D call, TRBD2. TRBV21-1 is a listed pseudogene. The CDR3 spans 12 residues.